Here is one TCR beta chain with its context. Its antigen is as yet unknown. The protocol was immunoSEQ multiplex PCR, while the TCRdb copy is restricted to in-frame clones and leaves out a portion. There are 20,000 to 25,000 clones in the sample; approximately 84% occur only once, and about 31% lies in the top ten. This sample is drawn from a study of T cells in localized non-small cell lung cancer. Broader study findings: Among the tissues sampled, uninvolved adjacent lung had the highest T cell clonality, above tumor. Without multi-region sequencing, intratumor heterogeneity could not be excluded. Higher adjacent-lung clonality was associated with shorter survival. A median of approximately 57 clones ranked among the top 100 in tumor appeared in adjacent lung.

CDR3 length: 14 amino acids. Germline V lookup: CDR1 SGHDT, CDR2 YYEEEE. Trimming took 2 bases from V and 1 from J, leaving 9 bases between them. The chain recombines TRBV5-6 with TRBJ1-1; a possible D gene is TRBD1 (5 bases). The sample in question was peripheral blood, obtained before any cancer treatment. The sequence was obtained from a male donor older than 55 with stage I squamous cell lung carcinoma. The CDR3, as DNA: TGTGCCAGCAGCTTAAGGGGCCAGAACACTGAAGCTTTCTTT. Translated, it gives CASSLRGQNTEAFF.